The 18 T cell receptor beta chains below were found in one sample sequenced in a study of regulatory T cells in long-lasting Graves disease. Relying on iRepertoire HTBI primers and Arm-PCR of CDR3 regions, the team built TCR beta libraries. TCRdb processed the multiplex PCR reads anew with MiXCR; each CDR3 protein has one entry. The data contain about half a million distinct CDR3 sequences, roughly 23% of them singletons. Time point of the sample: persistent/refractory GD, antithyroid drugs over 5 years with positive TRAb. Extracted PBMC RNA gave rise to the TCR library. The input for sequencing was peripheral blood mononuclear cells (PBMCs), taken when the disease was refractory, from a patient treated with antithyroid drugs. These receptors were collected from a female donor with Graves disease.

CDR3 sequence: CASSPTGEVYNEQFF. Here the CDR3 DNA reads TGTGCCAGCAGCCCAACGGGGGAAGTTTACAATGAGCAGTTCTTC. The chain uses TRBV9 and TRBJ2-1, with a tentative D call TRBD2 (6 bases). There are 15 residues in the CDR3. Germline values: CDR1 SGDLS, CDR2 YYNGEE. The V end was cut by 4 bases, the J end by 4 bases, with 15 bases between.

This clonotype came up many times. J is TRBJ2-7 and V is TRBV11-3; D gene unclear. The CDR3 length is 15 residues. V shed 5 bases and J shed 6 bases, with 20 bases lying between them. CDR1 and CDR2 (germline): SGHNT, YENEEA. CDR3 in DNA: TGTGCCAGCAGCCCCCTGGGCCAGATGGCTTCCGAGCAGTACTTC. This gives the protein CASSPLGQMASEQYF.

J is TRBJ2-2 and V is TRBV11-3, with TRBD1 matching over 10 bases. From germline, CDR1 is SGHNT and CDR2 YENEEA. The CDR3 extends over 17 amino acids. J lost 5 bases, V lost 0 bases, and 6 bases had no gene match. The CDR3 loop reads CASSLDLPGQGTGELFF. DNA for the CDR3: TGTGCCAGCAGCTTAGATCTTCCGGGACAGGGGACCGGGGAGCTGTTTTTT.

This rearrangement joins TRBV20-1 to TRBJ2-7; 8 positions match TRBD1. Per the germline V gene, CDR1 is DFQATT and CDR2 is SNEGSKA (reference sequence). Germline trimming cut 6 bases from V and 2 bases from J; bases unmatched to any gene: 15. The CDR3 extends over 16 amino acids. This chain's CDR3 is CSARDPGGNPPYEQYF. The CDR3, as DNA: TGCAGTGCAAGGGACCCAGGGGGCAACCCTCCCTACGAGCAGTACTTC.

This clonotype was detected many times. The V gene is TRBV28, the J gene TRBJ1-2; 7 positions match TRBD1. The junction had 7 bases not matched to a gene; V was cut back by 5 bases and J by 1 base. The CDR3 has 15 amino acids. Germline CDR1 MDHEN, CDR2 SYDVKM. This CDR3 reads CASSANRGLNYGYTF. The CDR3 DNA sequence: TGTGCCAGCAGTGCCAACAGGGGACTTAACTATGGCTACACCTTC.

This clonotype was recorded a few times. The chain has TRBV2 and TRBJ2-4; 8 bases are a match to TRBD1. Germline-derived CDR1 and CDR2 are SNHLY and FYNNEI. The CDR3 is 14 residues long. The V gene end was trimmed by 5 bases and the J gene end by 8 bases; junction bases not matched to a gene: 8. The CDR3 sequence: CASSNSRGLDIQYF. CDR3 bases: TGTGCCAGCAGTAATTCCAGGGGGCTGGACATTCAGTACTTC.

This clonotype was found many times. The chain recombines TRBV12-3 or TRBV12-4 with TRBJ1-6; no definite D call. This CDR3 is 14 amino acids long. Trimming took 4 bases from V and 8 from J, leaving 12 bases between them. The CDR3 DNA follows: TGTGCCAGCAGTTCTAAAAGGCGGGATTCACCCCTCCACTTT. It codes for CASSSKRRDSPLHF.

In its sample, this clonotype was seen a few times. The J gene is TRBJ2-4, the V gene TRBV3-1; D might be TRBD1 or TRBD2, each matching 5 bases. CDR3 length: 16 residues. Per the germline V gene, CDR1 is LGHDT and CDR2 is YNNKEL (reference sequence). V lost 2 bases and J lost 1, with 12 bases in between. CDR3 amino acids: CASSQPIRDAKNIQYF. CDR3 nucleotide sequence: TGTGCCAGCAGCCAACCCATCCGGGACGCCAAAAACATTCAGTACTTC.

To note about this clonotype: This sequence may be a read error, since a much larger clone differs from it by one base. The J gene is TRBJ1-1, the V gene TRBV7-2; no firm D call. Trimming shortened V by 4 bases and J by 0 bases, and 18 bases separated the two germline ends. Per the germline V gene, CDR1 is SGHTA and CDR2 is FQGNSA. The CDR3 sequence is 17 residues long. CDR3 protein: CASSSFPGEGMNTEAFF. CDR3 DNA: TGTGCCAGCAGCTCATTCCCCGGGGAGGGAATGAACACTGAAGCTTTCTTT.

This clonotype was counted only a few times. The chain recombines TRBV9 with TRBJ1-1; TRBD1 might be the D (5 bases). Trimming shortened V by 0 bases and J by 3 bases, and 6 bases separated the two germline ends. Germline values: CDR1 SGDLS, CDR2 YYNGEE. There are 13 residues in the CDR3. In DNA form, the CDR3 reads TGTGCCAGCAGCGTAGGCAGGGACACTGAAGCTTTCTTT. Its translation: CASSVGRDTEAFF. The complete variable domain, with remaining parts taken from reference TRBV9 and TRBJ1-1, reads DSGVTQTPKHLITATGQRVTLRCSPRSGDLSVYWYQQSLDQGLQFLIQYYNGEERAKGNILERFSAQQFPDLHSELNLSSLELGDSALYFCASSVGRDTEAFFGQGTRLTVV.

Concerning this clonotype itself: Just one base apart from a much larger clone, this may be a read error. The V gene is TRBV6-1, the J gene TRBJ1-4; D gene uncertain. Germline V gene lookup returns CDR1 MNHNS and CDR2 SASEGT. This CDR3 is built from 15 residues. The CDR3 region is CASSQNRFLGEKLVF. The CDR3 DNA is TGTGCCAGCAGCCAAAACAGATTTCTAGGTGAAAAACTGGTTTTT.

This sequence joins TRBV3-1 and TRBJ2-7; D gene uncertain. Germline CDR1 is LGHDT and CDR2 is YNNKEL (reference sequence). Trimming took 1 base from V and 4 from J, leaving 14 bases between them. This CDR3 spans 15 amino acids. The CDR3 coding sequence is TGTGCCAGCAGCCAAGGTGGGATTCCGCTTTACGAGCAGTACTTC. Its protein product is CASSQGGIPLYEQYF.

This chain links TRBV12-3 or TRBV12-4 with TRBJ2-2; possibly TRBD1 for D (6 bases). V was clipped by 5 bases and J by 7 bases, with 11 bases between them. The CDR3 runs 13 residues. The CDR3 here is CASSRQVVGELFF. DNA of the CDR3: TGTGCCAGCAGTCGACAGGTCGTCGGGGAGCTGTTTTTT.

J is TRBJ2-4 and V is TRBV10-3; TRBD1 agrees at 9 bases. Germline V CDR1 and CDR2: ENHRY, SYGVKD. The ends lost 5 bases at V and 7 bases at J; junction bases unmatched: 6. The length of the CDR3 is 14 residues. This chain's CDR3 is CAISSGTGTNIQYF. The CDR3 DNA follows: TGTGCCATCAGTAGTGGGACAGGGACCAACATTCAGTACTTC.

This clonotype occurred many times. CDR3 bases: TGTGCCAGCAGTTCCTCTAGCAATCAGCCCCAGCATTTT. As protein: CASSSSSNQPQHF. The chain is built from TRBV27 and TRBJ1-5, with D unresolved. In germline, CDR1 is MNHEY, CDR2 SMNVEV (reference sequence). The CDR3 has 13 residues. V was pared by 4 bases and J by 0 bases, with 4 bases between.

The rearrangement joins TRBV20-1 to TRBJ1-5, with D unclear. Germline CDR1 DFQATT, CDR2 SNEGSKA (reference sequence). Trimming took off 3 bases at V and 2 bases at J, with 5 bases between the two ends. The CDR3 runs to 12 residues. CDR3 residues: CSASQGNQPQHF. The CDR3 DNA follows: TGCAGTGCTAGCCAGGGCAATCAGCCCCAGCATTTT.

This clonotype was seen repeatedly, ten times or more. J is TRBJ1-2 and V is TRBV28; D is undetermined. The CDR3 spans 13 residues. Germline CDR1 and CDR2: MDHEN and SYDVKM. Deletions cut 3 bases from V and 4 bases from J, with 9 bases between. CDR3 in DNA: TGTGCCAGCAGTTTTGGAGAATCCTATGGCTACACCTTC. Amino acid sequence: CASSFGESYGYTF.

This sequence joins TRBV27 and TRBJ2-2; a possible D gene is TRBD1 (6 bases). Looked up from germline, CDR1 is MNHEY and CDR2 is SMNVEV (reference sequence). This CDR3 region has 15 residues. With 5 bases removed from V and 0 bases from J, the gap between germline ends came to 10 bases. Here the CDR3 DNA reads TGTGCCAGCAGTCCAGGACAGTCGAACACCGGGGAGCTGTTTTTT. Encoded protein: CASSPGQSNTGELFF.